These T cell receptor beta chains were read from a single sample in a study of cytomegalovirus exposure and HLA in healthy donors. Libraries were prepared by immunoSEQ multiplex PCR; TCRdb keeps only in-frame clonotypes and omits some of them. The sample has 160,000 or so clones; around 77% are singletons. The sequenced sample was PBMCs. The source of these receptors is a man aged 55 to 70 in good health and CMV-seronegative. Both conserved end residues are part of each CDR3. A D gene is named only where the DNA matches it firmly. Size tells how often a clone was seen (once, few, many) or the class of an expanded clone, and some rows leave it out.

TRBV7-9	NA	few	TRBJ2-5	TGTGCCAGCAGCCGGGCAGGGGACCAAGAGACCCAGTACTTC	CASSRAGDQETQYF
TRBV9	TRBD2	NA	TRBJ2-5	TGTGCCAGCAGCGTACACGGGGAGGGAGAGACCCAGTACTTC	CASSVHGEGETQYF
TRBV28	NA	once	TRBJ1-2	TGTGCCAGCAGCCTCAACGGGGGCTACACCTTC	CASSLNGGYTF
TRBV4-2	TRBD2	NA	TRBJ2-5	TGTGCCAGCAGCCCAAAGGCTAGCGGGGGGGCCGGGCGGATGGAGACCCAGTACTTC	CASSPKASGGAGRMETQYF
TRBV4-2	TRBD1	NA	TRBJ2-3	TGTGCCAGCAGCCACGGGACAGAGGGCTCTAGCACAGATACGCAGTATTTT	CASSHGTEGSSTDTQYF
TRBV5-6	TRBD2	NA	TRBJ2-7	TGTGCCAGCAGCTTGGCCCTGCTTAGCGGGGAGGACGAGCAGTACTTC	CASSLALLSGEDEQYF
TRBV2	TRBD2	NA	TRBJ2-5	TGTGCCAGCAGTAGCGGGGGGGCCCCTGAGACCCAGTACTTC	CASSSGGAPETQYF
TRBV19	NA	NA	TRBJ1-5	TGTGCCAGTAGCTTCACAGGGAGCAATCAGCCCCAGCATTTT	CASSFTGSNQPQHF
TRBV19	NA	NA	TRBJ1-1	TGTGCCAGTACCACTAGGCTGCAGGTCACTGAAGCTTTCTTT	CASTTRLQVTEAFF
TRBV7-6	TRBD2	once	TRBJ2-2	TGTGCCAGCAGCTTAGTTACGACTAGCGGGGGAGGGGAGCTGTTTTTT	CASSLVTTSGGGELFF
TRBV4-3	TRBD2	NA	TRBJ2-3	TGCGCCAGCAGCCTCGATAGCGGGGGTAGCACAGATACGCAGTATTTT	CASSLDSGGSTDTQYF
TRBV14	NA	NA	TRBJ1-4	TGTGCCAGCAGCCAAGGACCAGGCCAGGGGGAAAAACTGTTTTTT	CASSQGPGQGEKLFF
TRBV5-1	NA	NA	TRBJ1-5	TGCGCCAGCAGCTTCAGGGGCCCCCAGCCCCAGCATTTT	CASSFRGPQPQHF
TRBV19	NA	once	TRBJ1-2	TGTGCCAGTGCACCCGGGACATTGCTGGTAAACTATGGCTACACCTTC	CASAPGTLLVNYGYTF
TRBV10-3	TRBD2	NA	TRBJ2-1	TGTGCCATCAGTGGCGGGAGTGGGATCTACAATGAGCAGTTCTTC	CAISGGSGIYNEQFF
TRBV18	TRBD1	NA	TRBJ2-7	TGTGCCAGCTCACCGGGACAGGTATACGAGCAGTACTTC	CASSPGQVYEQYF
TRBV28	TRBD1	NA	TRBJ2-2	TGTGCCAGCAGTTCCCAGGGGGACGGGGAGCTGTTTTTT	CASSSQGDGELFF
TRBV7-6	TRBD1	NA	TRBJ1-2	TGTGCCAGCAGCCCCGGGACAGGGAAATATGGCTACACCTTC	CASSPGTGKYGYTF
TRBV27	NA	NA	TRBJ1-1	TGTGCCAGCAGCCCCCTGGGGGGAACCCCTGAAGCTTTCTTT	CASSPLGGTPEAFF
TRBV19	TRBD1	few	TRBJ1-2	TGTGCCACTACGAACCAGGGGGCTCGGTATGGCTACACCTTC	CATTNQGARYGYTF
TRBV15	NA	NA	TRBJ2-3	TGTGCCACCAGCAGAGACCGGGTCGTTTTAGGTAACACAGATACGCAGTATTTT	CATSRDRVVLGNTDTQYF
TRBV25-1	NA	NA	TRBJ2-3	TGTGCCAGCAGTGAATATAGCCTCACAGATACGCAGTATTTT	CASSEYSLTDTQYF
TRBV6-1	NA	NA	TRBJ2-5	TGTGCCAGCAGTGGGGGGGGCGAAGAGACCCAGTACTTC	CASSGGGEETQYF